One sample yielded the 28 T cell receptor beta chains listed below, sequenced in a study of cytomegalovirus exposure and HLA in healthy donors (dated by TCRdb to between 2016 and 2019). The library was obtained by the immunoSEQ multiplex PCR assay. A mixture of 60 forward primers for TCR Vbeta segments and 13 reverse primers for TCR Jbeta segments was used in the multiplex PCR. Drawn from immuneACCESS, this table holds only the in-frame rearrangements with V and J called that TCRdb kept. Clones are partly lost; checked studies trace under half to an unresolved V gene and leave the rest unexplained. This sample holds over 150,000 clones; 70% to 75% were observed only once. The ten largest clones take up over 2.5% of the sample. Sequenced input: PBMCs. The receptors derive from a male donor in good health and CMV-seronegative.

The genes are TRBV29-1 and TRBJ1-3; 10 bases map to TRBD1. Germline CDR1 reads SQVTM; CDR2 reads ANQGSEA. The V and J ends lost 7 bases and 4 bases, in that order; junction bases with no gene match: 10. CDR3 length: 15 amino acids. The CDR3 coding sequence is TGCAGCGCCTCCGCCGGGACAGGGGCAGGAAACACCATATATTTT. Translated, it gives CSASAGTGAGNTIYF.

J is TRBJ1-1 and V is TRBV29-1; 8 nucleotides align to TRBD1. The CDR3 is made up of 13 amino acids. The germline V gene encodes CDR1 SQVTM and CDR2 ANQGSEA. Unmatched junction bases numbered 7, after V lost 1 base and J lost 9 bases. Here the CDR3 DNA reads TGCAGCGTTGAAGCCCCGCAGGGGGCTCAAGCTTTCTTT. It codes for CSVEAPQGAQAFF.

The chain carries TRBV6-5 and TRBJ1-1, with D possibly TRBD1 on 6 matching bases. The CDR3 covers 14 residues. The germline CDR1 and CDR2 sequences are MNHEY and SVGAGI. The V end lost 7 bases, the J end lost 10 bases, and 22 bases lay between the germline ends. The CDR3 region has the DNA TGTGCCAGCAACCCGACCCGACGGGGGGCTCGAGCTTTCTTT. Its protein is CASNPTRRGARAFF.

The chain combines TRBV19 with TRBJ2-7; 9 bases are shared with TRBD2. The CDR3 contains 13 residues. Trimming cost V 5 bases and J 3 bases; bases outside gene matches: 2. Germline values: CDR1 LNHDA, CDR2 SQIVND (reference sequence). The CDR3 DNA sequence: TGTGCCAGTAGTCTAGCGGGAAACTACGAGCAGTACTTC. Translation gives CASSLAGNYEQYF.

This chain joins TRBV7-9 and TRBJ2-7, with a possible D match to TRBD2 (5 bases). V was cut by 2 bases and J by 4 bases, with 21 bases left in between. The CDR3 length is 17 residues. Germline V gene sequence: CDR1 SEHNR, CDR2 FQNEAQ (reference sequence). CDR3 amino acids: CASSLIGQLEGFYEQYF. The DNA for the CDR3 is TGTGCCAGCAGCTTAATCGGTCAATTAGAGGGCTTTTACGAGCAGTACTTC.

The rearrangement links TRBV6-6 to TRBJ1-5; TRBD1 is a possible D gene (6 bases). V was cut by 6 bases and J by 4 bases, with 16 bases left in between. The CDR3 contains 15 residues. Germline-derived CDR1 and CDR2 are MNHNY and SVGAGI (reference sequence). The CDR3 DNA reads TGTGCCAGCAGCTATCAGGTAGGGGGTAATCAGCCCCAGCATTTT. Translated: CASSYQVGGNQPQHF.

This clone was observed a handful of times. V usage is TRBV30 and J usage is TRBJ2-3, with D maybe TRBD1 (5 bases). The CDR3 runs 15 residues. Germline CDR1 and CDR2: GTSNPN and SVGIG (reference sequence). Trimming removed 0 bases from V and 3 bases from J, with 13 bases in between. The CDR3 DNA is TGTGCCTGGAGTGTACAGCCCAGGGCTACAGATACGCAGTATTTT. It is translated as CAWSVQPRATDTQYF.

The chain has TRBV7-8 and TRBJ2-1; TRBD2 aligns across 7 bases. J was trimmed by 6 bases and V by 3 bases; bases with no gene match: 5. Germline CDR1 reads SGHVS; CDR2 reads FQNEAQ. This CDR3 is built from 14 residues. CDR3 loop: CASSLGGFRNEQFF. In DNA form, the CDR3 reads TGTGCCAGCAGCTTGGGGGGGTTTCGCAATGAGCAGTTCTTC.

The gene calls are TRBV21-1 and TRBJ2-3; no DNA check was done on the table's D call, TRBD2. TRBV21-1 is noted as a pseudogene. The CDR3 sequence is 18 residues long. CDR3 bases: TGTGCCAGCAGCAAAGGTAAAGGACTAAATCTTTCCACAGATACGCAGTATTTT. This gives the protein CASSKGKGLNLSTDTQYF.

The DNA for the CDR3 is TGTGCCTGGCGCCCGGCAGCCTCGGGCTATGGCTACACCTTC. This codes for CAWRPAASGYGYTF. The gene calls are TRBV30 and TRBJ1-2; no clear D gene. V shed 5 bases and J shed 4 bases, with 17 bases lying between them. Germline values: CDR1 GTSNPN, CDR2 SVGIG (reference sequence). The CDR3 has 14 residues.

The chain has TRBV15 and TRBJ2-5; D is uncertain. The V gene's germline CDR1 is LNHNV and CDR2 YYDKDF (reference sequence). CDR3 length: 12 amino acids. V was cut by 2 bases and J by 11 bases, with 12 bases left in between. The CDR3: CATSRNGEEQYF. The DNA of the CDR3 is TGTGCCACCAGCAGAAATGGAGAAGAGCAGTACTTC. The full variable domain, with the rest looked up from reference TRBV15 and TRBJ2-5, is DAMVIQNPRYQVTQFGKPVTLSCSQTLNHNVMYWYQQKSSQAPKLLFHYYDKDFNNEADTPDNFQSRRPNTSFCFLDIRSPGLGDTAMYLCATSRNGEEQYFGPGTRLLVL.

The genes are TRBV7-2 and TRBJ1-5, with 9 bases fitting TRBD1. The CDR3 contains 16 residues. V was clipped by 8 bases and J by 5 bases; unmatched bases: 13. CDR1 and CDR2 from the germline V gene are SGHTA and FQGNSA. CDR3 bases: TGTGCCAGCGCGGGACAGGGAATGTTCGGGGATCAGCCCCAGCATTTT. Amino acid sequence: CASAGQGMFGDQPQHF.

The chain is built from TRBV27 and TRBJ2-1; D may be TRBD2 (6 bases). V gave up 2 bases and J gave up 6 bases, with 8 bases separating them. This CDR3 has 13 amino acids. Looked up from germline, CDR1 is MNHEY and CDR2 is SMNVEV (reference sequence). CDR3 DNA sequence: TGTGCCAGCAGTTTAGGGCGGGGCAATGAGCAGTTCTTC. Protein product: CASSLGRGNEQFF.

For the CDR3, the DNA is TGTGCCAGCAGCCCTATCGTCGCAGGGGAGCTGTTTTTT. Translation: CASSPIVAGELFF. The rearrangement links TRBV6-6 to TRBJ2-2; D is ambiguous. The length of the CDR3 is 13 residues. CDR1 MNHNY and CDR2 SVGAGI come from the germline V gene (reference sequence). The V end lost 6 bases, the J end lost 8 bases, and 13 bases lay between the germline ends.

This clone has only one observation. The genes are TRBV6-1 and TRBJ2-5; the D is unclear. The J call may be incorrect, as the DNA end agrees better with TRBJ2-7. Germline V gene data show CDR1 as MNHNS and CDR2 as SASEGT. The CDR3 covers 11 residues. The DNA of the CDR3 is TGTGCCAGCAGGTACACAGCCGAGCAGTACTTC. Amino acids: CASRYTAEQYF.

The genes are TRBV25-1 and TRBJ1-1; a possible D gene is TRBD1 (6 bases). Trimming removed 7 bases from V and 1 base from J, with 16 bases in between. The CDR3 contains 15 residues. Looked up from germline, CDR1 is MGHDK and CDR2 is SYGVNS. In DNA form, the CDR3 reads TGTGCCAGCACCTTTGACAGGCTCACGAACACTGAAGCTTTCTTT. Its protein product is CASTFDRLTNTEAFF. The full variable domain, rest sourced from reference TRBV25-1 and TRBJ1-1, is EADIYQTPRYLVIGTGKKITLECSQTMGHDKMYWYQQDPGMELHLIHYSYGVNSTEKGDLSSESTVSRIRTEHFPLTLESARPSHTSQYLCASTFDRLTNTEAFFGQGTRLTVV.

J is TRBJ1-4 and V is TRBV15, with unresolved D. This CDR3 contains 14 residues. The ends were cut back, 4 bases at V and 7 bases at J, with 13 bases in the middle. The germline CDR1 and CDR2 sequences are LNHNV and YYDKDF (reference sequence). CDR3 sequence: CATSNPSSGEKLFF. In nucleotides, the CDR3 is TGTGCCACCAGCAACCCCTCCTCGGGTGAAAAACTGTTTTTT. Full variable domain (outside the CDR3, taken from reference TRBV15 and TRBJ1-4): DAMVIQNPRYQVTQFGKPVTLSCSQTLNHNVMYWYQQKSSQAPKLLFHYYDKDFNNEADTPDNFQSRRPNTSFCFLDIRSPGLGDTAMYLCATSNPSSGEKLFFGSGTQLSVL.

The rearrangement links TRBV10-3 to TRBJ2-5, with 14 bases fitting TRBD2. Germline V gene sequence: CDR1 ENHRY, CDR2 SYGVKD. The CDR3 totals 18 residues. The V and J ends lost 0 bases and 2 bases, in that order; junction bases with no gene match: 5. The CDR3 bases are TGTGCCATCAGTGAGTCGGGGACTAGCGGGAGTGGTCAAGAGACCCAGTACTTC. It is translated as CAISESGTSGSGQETQYF.

This chain uses TRBV11-2 with TRBJ1-5; D gene ambiguous. The V end lost 4 bases, the J end lost 0 bases, and 7 bases lay between the germline ends. CDR1 is SGHAT and CDR2 is FQNNGV in the germline V gene. This CDR3 has 14 amino acids. The CDR3 DNA reads as TGTGCCAGCAGCTCACGGTTTAGCAATCAGCCCCAGCATTTT. This encodes CASSSRFSNQPQHF.

The rearrangement joins TRBV10-1 to TRBJ2-2, with 11 bases identical to TRBD2. Germline V gene lookup returns CDR1 WNHNN and CDR2 SYGVQD (reference sequence). The V segment lost 1 base and the J segment 0 bases; nucleotides outside the gene matches: 7. The length of the CDR3 is 19 residues. For the CDR3, the DNA is TGCGCCAGCAGTGAGTTCCTAGCTAGCGGGGGGCCGAACACCGGGGAGCTGTTTTTT. This sequence encodes CASSEFLASGGPNTGELFF.

CDR3 amino acids: CASSDPTGRYQETQYF. The CDR3 DNA reads TGTGCCAGCAGTGATCCGACAGGACGGTACCAAGAGACCCAGTACTTC. The rearrangement uses TRBV6-1 and TRBJ2-5; the D gene is possibly TRBD1 (6 bases). Between the trimmed V and J ends, which lost 3 bases and 0 bases, there was a span of 14 bases. The CDR3 totals 16 residues. Germline assignment: CDR1 MNHNS and CDR2 SASEGT.

This clone was recorded only once. This sequence joins TRBV11-3 and TRBJ2-1, with 8 positions matching TRBD2. Germline CDR1 SGHNT, CDR2 YENEEA. This CDR3 comprises 15 residues. The ends lost 3 bases at V and 1 base at J; junction bases unmatched: 2. This chain's CDR3 is CASSFGGGSYNEQFF. The CDR3 DNA reads as TGTGCCAGCAGCTTCGGGGGGGGGTCCTACAATGAGCAGTTCTTC.

The chain couples TRBV6-5 to TRBJ1-2, with 7 bases that match TRBD1. This CDR3 region has 15 residues. V trimming: 5 bases; J trimming: 4 bases; junction bases outside the gene matches: 10. Looked up from germline, CDR1 is MNHEY and CDR2 is SVGAGI. The CDR3 region is CASSPSGDSFYGYTF. The CDR3 DNA follows: TGTGCCAGCAGTCCCTCCGGGGACAGCTTCTATGGCTACACCTTC.

The chain carries TRBV6-5 and TRBJ2-3, with 7 positions matching TRBD1. The CDR3 covers 14 residues. With V trimmed by 5 bases and J by 4 bases, 6 bases remained unmatched. CDR1 is MNHEY and CDR2 is SVGAGI in the germline V gene. The DNA of the CDR3 is TGTGCCAGCAGTCGAGACAGGGTCGCAGATACGCAGTATTTT. Translation: CASSRDRVADTQYF.

This clone was seen a handful of times. CDR3 sequence: CASSRTLAGGLYEQYF. In nucleotides, the CDR3 is TGTGCCAGCAGCCGAACTTTAGCGGGAGGGCTCTACGAGCAGTACTTC. The chain carries TRBV27 and TRBJ2-7, with 11 bases matching TRBD2. CDR1 is MNHEY and CDR2 is SMNVEV in the germline V gene (reference sequence). CDR3 length equals 16 residues. Losses at the gene ends were 6 bases for V and 3 bases for J; bases not matched to a gene: 10.

The chain employs TRBV14 and TRBJ2-7; maybe TRBD2 (6 bases). Trimming removed 4 bases from V and 2 bases from J, with 15 bases in between. The CDR3 length is 15 residues. Germline-derived CDR1 and CDR2 are SGHDN and FVKESK. CDR3 DNA sequence: TGTGCCAGCAGCCGAGTGCGGGGCCCTACCTACGAGCAGTACTTC. Translating it yields CASSRVRGPTYEQYF.

The chain carries TRBV30 and TRBJ1-5, with 8 bases aligning to TRBD1. V was clipped by 2 bases and J by 7 bases; unmatched bases: 4. The CDR3 sequence is 13 residues long. The germline V gene encodes CDR1 GTSNPN and CDR2 SVGIG (reference sequence). This CDR3 reads CAWSRSGGQPQHF. CDR3 DNA sequence: TGTGCCTGGAGTAGATCAGGGGGCCAGCCCCAGCATTTT.

The J gene is TRBJ1-1, the V gene TRBV6-6; unclear D gene. This CDR3 region has 15 residues. The V gene lost 8 bases and the J gene lost 1 base, with 17 bases spanning the gap. Germline values: CDR1 MNHNY, CDR2 SVGAGI (reference sequence). The CDR3 DNA reads as TGTGCCAGCTGGGCCTCCGGCTTAAGGAACACTGAAGCTTTCTTT. Translation: CASWASGLRNTEAFF.